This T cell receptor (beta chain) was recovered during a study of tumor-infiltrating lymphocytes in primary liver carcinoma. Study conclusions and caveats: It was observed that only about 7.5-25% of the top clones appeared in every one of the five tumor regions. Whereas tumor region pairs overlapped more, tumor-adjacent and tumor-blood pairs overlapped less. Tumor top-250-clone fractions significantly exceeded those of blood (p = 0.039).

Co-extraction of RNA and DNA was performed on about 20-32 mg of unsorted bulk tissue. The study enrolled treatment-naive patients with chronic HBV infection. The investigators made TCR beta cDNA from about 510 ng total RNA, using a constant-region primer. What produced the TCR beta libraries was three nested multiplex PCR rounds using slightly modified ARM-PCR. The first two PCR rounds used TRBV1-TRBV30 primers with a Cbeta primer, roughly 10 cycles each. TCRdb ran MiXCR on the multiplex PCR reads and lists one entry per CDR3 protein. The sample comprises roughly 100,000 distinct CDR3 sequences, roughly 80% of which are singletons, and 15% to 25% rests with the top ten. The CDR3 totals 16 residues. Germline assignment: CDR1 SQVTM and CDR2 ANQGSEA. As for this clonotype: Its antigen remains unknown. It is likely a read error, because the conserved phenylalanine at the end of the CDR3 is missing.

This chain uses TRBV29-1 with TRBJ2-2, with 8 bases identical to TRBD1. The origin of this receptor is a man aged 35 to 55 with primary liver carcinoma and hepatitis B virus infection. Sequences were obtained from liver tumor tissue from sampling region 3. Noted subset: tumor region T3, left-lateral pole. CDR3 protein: CSIEVLDRVSTGELFL. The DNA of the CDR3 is TGCAGCATTGAAGTGTTGGACAGGGTGAGCACCGGGGAGCTGTTTTTA.